This TCR beta chain appears in the sequencing data of a study of response to subunit inactivated influenza vaccine. As for this clonotype: The antigen remains undetermined.

CDR3 length: 15 residues. The trim removed 5 bases at V and 5 bases at J, leaving 12 bases unmatched. The study's findings and limits: That few new T cells are recruited by each seasonal influenza vaccination was the authors' suggestion.

TCRdb re-called the RT-PCR reads through MiXCR, storing one row per CDR3 protein. Altogether approximately 310,000 distinct CDR3 sequences are present, just over 20% being singletons, with the ten largest covering about a tenth. Sequencing used PBMCs from blood, obtained 21 months after vaccination. The chain links TRBV12-3 or TRBV12-4 to TRBJ2-7; 7 nucleotides line up with TRBD1. This receptor was obtained from a man between 50 and 69 years old who received an inactivated influenza vaccine. For the CDR3, the DNA is TGTGCCAGCAGTCCCCTAGACAGGGTTGGTAACGAGCAGTACTTC. This codes for CASSPLDRVGNEQYF.